This T cell receptor beta chain derives from a study of T cells in Graves' hyperthyroidism and ophthalmopathy. Study overall: Peripheral blood was obtained at initial diagnosis, preceding any treatment.

Exclusion followed for patients with uncontrolled infection, other autoimmune disease, pregnancy or lactation. Clinical symptoms, serum thyroxine, TRAb, thyroid ultrasound and orbital computed tomography informed diagnoses. This CDR3 contains 16 residues. Germline assignment: CDR1 SGHRS and CDR2 YFSETQ. V shed 7 bases and J 0 bases; nucleotides not matched to a gene: 10. RNA transcripts were the template for amplifying TCR beta CDR3 regions. The TCR CDR3 first-round RT-PCR relied on the HTBI primer set. TCRdb used MiXCR to reprocess the multiplex PCR reads, holding one entry per CDR3 protein. The sample lists hundreds of thousands of distinct CDR3 sequences, 22% occurring once.

The TCR comes from a man aged 25 to 40 with Graves' ophthalmopathy. Sequenced material: blood. The chain carries TRBV5-1 and TRBJ2-1; 7 bases align to TRBD1. The chain's CDR3 is CASASRRGSSYNEQFF. In DNA, the CDR3 is TGCGCCAGCGCTTCCCGCAGGGGGAGCTCCTACAATGAGCAGTTCTTC. Filled out from reference TRBV5-1 and TRBJ2-1, the complete variable domain reads KAGVTQTPRYLIKTRGQQVTLSCSPISGHRSVSWYQQTPGQGLQFLFEYFSETQRNKGNFPGRFSGRQFSNSRSEMNVSTLELGDSALYLCASASRRGSSYNEQFFGPGTRLTVL.